This T cell receptor (beta chain) was recorded in a study of human T cells and chemical hapten exposure. This clonotype has just a few counts. Its target is unknown. Regarding time point: patch test 3, about 24 weeks after DPC sensitization. Treatment of the sample: therapeutic diphenylcyclopropenone sensitization with weekly scalp DPC. Study conclusions and caveats: The presence of alopecia in the donors means their immune response may differ from healthy people's. Versus controls, significantly more large CDR3 similarity clusters arose from expanded TCRs.

Germline V gene data show CDR1 as SQVTM and CDR2 as ANQGSEA. The CDR3 length is 13 residues. Trimming removed 4 bases from V and 3 bases from J, with 13 bases in between. The library put unique molecular identifiers onto individual cDNA molecules. Per the authors' pipeline: Sample TCR totals centred on a median of about 100,000, ranging about 20,000 to 750,000. TCRdb recomputed calls from the RACE reads with MiXCR, one row per CDR3 protein. These V and J calls rely on TCRdb rather than the paper's analysis. The data contain about 82,000 distinct CDR3 sequences, over 10% of them singletons. The receptor was derived from a woman between 45 and 65 years old with alopecia areata. Some clones in this sample may be carry-over from other donors' samples. The material sequenced was whole blood, taken in connection with sensitization to the hapten diphenylcyclopropenone (DPC). This rearrangement joins TRBV29-1 to TRBJ2-7; D not resolved. The CDR3: CSVVDPPGYEQYF. CDR3 coding DNA: TGCAGCGTTGTAGACCCTCCGGGCTACGAGCAGTACTTC.